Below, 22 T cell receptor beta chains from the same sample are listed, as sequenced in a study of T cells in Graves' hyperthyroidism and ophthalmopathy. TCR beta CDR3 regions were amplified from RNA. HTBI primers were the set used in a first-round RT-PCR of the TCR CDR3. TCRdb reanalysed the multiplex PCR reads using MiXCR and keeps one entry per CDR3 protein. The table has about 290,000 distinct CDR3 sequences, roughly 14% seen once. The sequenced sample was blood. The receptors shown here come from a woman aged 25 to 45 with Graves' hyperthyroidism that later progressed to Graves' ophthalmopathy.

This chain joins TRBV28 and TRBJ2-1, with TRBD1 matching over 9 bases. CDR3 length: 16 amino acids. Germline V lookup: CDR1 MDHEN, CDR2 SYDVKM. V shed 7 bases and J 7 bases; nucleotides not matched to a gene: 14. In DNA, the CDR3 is TGTGCCAGCACCTCGCGCCGGACAGGGGAGGTGAATGAGCAGTTCTTC. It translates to CASTSRRTGEVNEQFF. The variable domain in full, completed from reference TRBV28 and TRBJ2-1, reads DVKVTQSSRYLVKRTGEKVFLECVQDMDHENMFWYRQDPGLGLRLIYFSYDVKMKEKGDIPEGYSVSREKKERFSLILESASTNQTSMYLCASTSRRTGEVNEQFFGPGTRLTVL.

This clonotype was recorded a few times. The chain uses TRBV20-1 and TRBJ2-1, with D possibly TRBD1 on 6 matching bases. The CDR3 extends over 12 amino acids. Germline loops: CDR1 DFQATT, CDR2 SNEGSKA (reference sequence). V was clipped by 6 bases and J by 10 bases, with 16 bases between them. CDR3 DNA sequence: TGCAGTGCCTTAACACAGGGTACGGAGCAGTTCTTC. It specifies CSALTQGTEQFF.

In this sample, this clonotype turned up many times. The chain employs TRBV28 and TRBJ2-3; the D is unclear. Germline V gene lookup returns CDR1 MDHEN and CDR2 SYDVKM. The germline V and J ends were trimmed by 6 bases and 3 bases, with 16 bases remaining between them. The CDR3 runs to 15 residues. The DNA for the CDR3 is TGTGCCAGCAGGAGTACCGAGATAGGGACAGATACGCAGTATTTT. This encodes CASRSTEIGTDTQYF.

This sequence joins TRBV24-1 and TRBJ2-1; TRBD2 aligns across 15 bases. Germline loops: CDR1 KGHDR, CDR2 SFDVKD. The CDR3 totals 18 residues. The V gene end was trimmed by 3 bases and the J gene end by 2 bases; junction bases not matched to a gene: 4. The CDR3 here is CATSDVGLAGGAYNEQFF. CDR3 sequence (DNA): TGTGCCACCAGTGATGTCGGACTAGCGGGAGGGGCCTACAATGAGCAGTTCTTC.

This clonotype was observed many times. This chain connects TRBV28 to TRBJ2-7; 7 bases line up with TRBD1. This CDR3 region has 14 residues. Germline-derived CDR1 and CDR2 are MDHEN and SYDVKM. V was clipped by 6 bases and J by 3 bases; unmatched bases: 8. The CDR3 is CASRRGTEFYEQYF. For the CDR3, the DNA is TGTGCCAGCAGGAGGGGGACAGAGTTCTACGAGCAGTACTTC.

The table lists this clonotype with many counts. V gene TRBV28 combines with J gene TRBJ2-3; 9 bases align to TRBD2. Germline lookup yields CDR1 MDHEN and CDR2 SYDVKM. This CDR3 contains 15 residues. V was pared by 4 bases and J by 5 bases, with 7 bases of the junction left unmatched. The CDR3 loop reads CASSSREGPRDTQYF. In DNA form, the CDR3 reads TGTGCCAGCAGTTCGCGGGAGGGCCCTCGAGATACGCAGTATTTT.

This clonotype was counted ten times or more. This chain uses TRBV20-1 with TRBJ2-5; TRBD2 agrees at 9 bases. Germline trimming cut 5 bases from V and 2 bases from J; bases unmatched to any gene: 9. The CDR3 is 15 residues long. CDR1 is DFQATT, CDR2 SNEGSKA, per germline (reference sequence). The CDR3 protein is CSAPKAGGFQETQYF. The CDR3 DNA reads TGCAGTGCTCCGAAAGCGGGGGGTTTTCAAGAGACCCAGTACTTC.

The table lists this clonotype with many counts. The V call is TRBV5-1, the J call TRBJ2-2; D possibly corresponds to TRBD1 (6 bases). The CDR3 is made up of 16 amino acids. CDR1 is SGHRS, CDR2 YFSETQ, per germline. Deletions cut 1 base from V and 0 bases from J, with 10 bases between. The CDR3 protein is CASSLNTGTNTGELFF. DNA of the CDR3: TGCGCCAGCAGCTTGAACACAGGGACGAACACCGGGGAGCTGTTTTTT.

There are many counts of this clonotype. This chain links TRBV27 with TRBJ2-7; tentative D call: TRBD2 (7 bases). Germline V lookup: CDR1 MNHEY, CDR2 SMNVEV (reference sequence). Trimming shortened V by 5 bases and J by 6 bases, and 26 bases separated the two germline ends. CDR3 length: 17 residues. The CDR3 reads CASSTRLGGGGFFEQYF. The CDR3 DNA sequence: TGTGCCAGCAGTACTCGTCTAGGGGGAGGGGGTTTCTTCGAGCAGTACTTC.

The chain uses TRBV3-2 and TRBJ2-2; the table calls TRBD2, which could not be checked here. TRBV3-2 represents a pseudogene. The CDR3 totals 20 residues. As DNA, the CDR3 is TGTGCCAGCAGCCAAGGAATCGGTAGCGGGAGGGCCCCGAACACCGGGGAGCTGTTTTTT. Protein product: CASSQGIGSGRAPNTGELFF.

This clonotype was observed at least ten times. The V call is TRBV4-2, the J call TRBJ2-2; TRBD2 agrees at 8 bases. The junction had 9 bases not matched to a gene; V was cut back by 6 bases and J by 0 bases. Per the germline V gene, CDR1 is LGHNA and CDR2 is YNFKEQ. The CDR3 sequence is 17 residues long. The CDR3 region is CASRRLAGRANTGELFF. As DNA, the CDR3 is TGTGCCAGCAGGAGGCTAGCGGGCCGTGCGAACACCGGGGAGCTGTTTTTT.

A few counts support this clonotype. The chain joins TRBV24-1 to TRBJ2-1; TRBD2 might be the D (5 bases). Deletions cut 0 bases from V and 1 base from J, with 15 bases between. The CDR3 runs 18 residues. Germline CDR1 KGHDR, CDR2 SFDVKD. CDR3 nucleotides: TGTGCCACCAGTGATTTGCATGGCGGGCTAGGGTCCTACAATGAGCAGTTCTTC. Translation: CATSDLHGGLGSYNEQFF.

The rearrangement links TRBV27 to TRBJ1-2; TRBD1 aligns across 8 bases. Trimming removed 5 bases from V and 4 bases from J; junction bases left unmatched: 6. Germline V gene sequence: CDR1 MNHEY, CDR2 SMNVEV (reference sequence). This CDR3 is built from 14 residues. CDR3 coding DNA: TGTGCCAGCAGTGCGGACAGGGAAGGCTATGGCTACACCTTC. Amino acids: CASSADREGYGYTF.

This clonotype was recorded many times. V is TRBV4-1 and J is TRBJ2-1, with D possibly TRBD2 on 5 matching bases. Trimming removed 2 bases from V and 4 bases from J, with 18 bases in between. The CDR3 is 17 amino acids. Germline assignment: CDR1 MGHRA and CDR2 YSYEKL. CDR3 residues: CASSQKLRDPAYNEQFF. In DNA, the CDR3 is TGCGCCAGCAGCCAAAAGTTGAGGGATCCTGCTTACAATGAGCAGTTCTTC.

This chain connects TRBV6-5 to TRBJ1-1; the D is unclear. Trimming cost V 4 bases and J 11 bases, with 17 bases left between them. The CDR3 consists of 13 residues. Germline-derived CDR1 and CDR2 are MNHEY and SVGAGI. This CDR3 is CASSSNSGGIAFF. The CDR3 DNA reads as TGTGCCAGCAGTTCAAACTCGGGAGGAATCGCTTTCTTT.

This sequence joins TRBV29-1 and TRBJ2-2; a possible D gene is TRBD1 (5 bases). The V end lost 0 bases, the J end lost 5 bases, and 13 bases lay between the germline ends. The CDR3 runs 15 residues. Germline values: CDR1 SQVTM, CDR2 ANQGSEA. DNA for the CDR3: TGCAGCGTTGAAGATCAAGGGGCGGAGACCGGGGAGCTGTTTTTT. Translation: CSVEDQGAETGELFF.

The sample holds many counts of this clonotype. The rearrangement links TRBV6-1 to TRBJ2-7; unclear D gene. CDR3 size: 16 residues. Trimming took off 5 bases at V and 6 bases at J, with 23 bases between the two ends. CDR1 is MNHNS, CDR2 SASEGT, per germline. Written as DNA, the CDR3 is TGTGCCAGCAGTCCGGCCCTCGGAGAGCCAAATTTCGAGCAGTACTTC. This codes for CASSPALGEPNFEQYF.

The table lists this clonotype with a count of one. This CDR3 reads CASSYPGTGDTEAFF. The CDR3 nucleotides read TGTGCCAGCAGCTACCCCGGGACAGGGGACACTGAAGCTTTCTTT. The V gene is TRBV7-2, the J gene TRBJ1-1; 10 bases agree with TRBD1. The ends lost 4 bases at V and 3 bases at J; junction bases unmatched: 5. The CDR3 sequence is 15 residues long. CDR1 and CDR2 from the germline V gene are SGHTA and FQGNSA. Using reference TRBV7-2 and TRBJ1-1 for the parts outside the CDR3, the full variable domain is GAGVSQSPSNKVTEKGKDVELRCDPISGHTALYWYRQSLGQGLEFLIYFQGNSAPDKSGLPSDRFSAERTGGSVSTLTIQRTQQEDSAVYLCASSYPGTGDTEAFFGQGTRLTVV.

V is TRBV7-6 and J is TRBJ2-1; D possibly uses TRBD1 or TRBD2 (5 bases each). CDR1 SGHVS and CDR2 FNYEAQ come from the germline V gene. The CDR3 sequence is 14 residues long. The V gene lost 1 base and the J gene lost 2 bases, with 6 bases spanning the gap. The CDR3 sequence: CASSLGGTYNEQFF. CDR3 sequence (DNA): TGTGCCAGCAGCTTAGGGGGGACCTACAATGAGCAGTTCTTC. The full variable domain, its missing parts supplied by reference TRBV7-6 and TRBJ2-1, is GAGVSQSPRYKVTKRGQDVALRCDPISGHVSLYWYRQALGQGPEFLTYFNYEAQQDKSGLPNDRFSAERPEGSISTLTIQRTEQRDSAMYRCASSLGGTYNEQFFGPGTRLTVL.

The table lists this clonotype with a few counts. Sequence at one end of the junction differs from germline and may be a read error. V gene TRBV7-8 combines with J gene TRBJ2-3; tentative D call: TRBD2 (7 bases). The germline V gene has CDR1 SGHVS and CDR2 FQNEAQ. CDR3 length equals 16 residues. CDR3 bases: TGTGCCAGCAGCTTAGGGGGGGGGCGGTTCACAGATACGCAGTGTTTT. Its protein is CASSLGGGRFTDTQCF.

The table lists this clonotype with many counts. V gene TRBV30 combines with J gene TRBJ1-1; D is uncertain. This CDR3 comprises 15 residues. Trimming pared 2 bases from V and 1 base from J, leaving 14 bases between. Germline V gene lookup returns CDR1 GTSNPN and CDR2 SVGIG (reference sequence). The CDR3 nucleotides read TGTGCCTGGAGTCCAAAGACGGAGACGAACACTGAAGCTTTCTTT. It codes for CAWSPKTETNTEAFF. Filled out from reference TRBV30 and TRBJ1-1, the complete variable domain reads SQTIHQWPATLVQPVGSPLSLECTVEGTSNPNLYWYRQAAGRGLQLLFYSVGIGQISSEVPQNLSASRPQDRQFILSSKKLLLSDSGFYLCAWSPKTETNTEAFFGQGTRLTVV.

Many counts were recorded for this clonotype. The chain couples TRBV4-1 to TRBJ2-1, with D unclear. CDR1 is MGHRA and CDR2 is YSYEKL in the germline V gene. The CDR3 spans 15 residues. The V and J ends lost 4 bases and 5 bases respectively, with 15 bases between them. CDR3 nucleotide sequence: TGCGCCAGCAGCCGGCCGGGCGGCCGCGACAATGAGCAGTTCTTC. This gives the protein CASSRPGGRDNEQFF.